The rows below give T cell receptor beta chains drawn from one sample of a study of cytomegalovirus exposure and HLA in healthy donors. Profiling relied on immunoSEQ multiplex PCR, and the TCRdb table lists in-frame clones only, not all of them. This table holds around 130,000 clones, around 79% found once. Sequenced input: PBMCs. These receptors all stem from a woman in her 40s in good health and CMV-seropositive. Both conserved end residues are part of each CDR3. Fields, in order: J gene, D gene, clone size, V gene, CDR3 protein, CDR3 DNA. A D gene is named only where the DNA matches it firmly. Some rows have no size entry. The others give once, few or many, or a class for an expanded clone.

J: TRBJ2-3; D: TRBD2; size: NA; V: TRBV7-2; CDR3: CASSLWTSMADTQYF; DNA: TGTGCCAGCAGCTTATGGACTAGCATGGCAGATACGCAGTATTTT
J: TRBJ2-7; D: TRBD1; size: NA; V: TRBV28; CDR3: CASSPQGPSYEQYF; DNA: TGTGCCAGCAGCCCACAGGGGCCCTCCTACGAGCAGTACTTC
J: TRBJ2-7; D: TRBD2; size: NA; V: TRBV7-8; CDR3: CASSPTRTSGGFYEQYF; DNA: TGTGCCAGCAGCCCGACTCGAACTAGCGGGGGTTTCTACGAGCAGTACTTC
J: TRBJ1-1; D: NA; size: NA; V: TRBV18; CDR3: CASSPGGNTEAFF; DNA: TGTGCCAGCTCACCCGGGGGTAACACTGAAGCTTTCTTT
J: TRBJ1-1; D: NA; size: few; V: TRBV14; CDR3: CASSQWAPMNTEAFF; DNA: TGTGCCAGCAGCCAATGGGCACCCATGAACACTGAAGCTTTCTTT
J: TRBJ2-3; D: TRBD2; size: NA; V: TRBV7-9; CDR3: CASSDSGDVTDTQYF; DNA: TGTGCCAGCAGCGATAGCGGGGACGTCACAGATACGCAGTATTTT
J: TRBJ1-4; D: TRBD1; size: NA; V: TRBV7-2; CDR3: CASSLDVGTGGEKLFF; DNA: TGTGCCAGCAGCTTAGACGTCGGGACAGGGGGTGAAAAACTGTTTTTT
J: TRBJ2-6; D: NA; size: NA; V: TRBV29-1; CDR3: CSVGGTGANVLTF; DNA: TGCAGCGTTGGAGGGACTGGGGCCAACGTCCTGACTTTC
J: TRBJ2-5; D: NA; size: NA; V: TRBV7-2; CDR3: CASSLGEETQYF; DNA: TGTGCCAGCAGCTTAGGAGAGGAGACCCAGTACTTC
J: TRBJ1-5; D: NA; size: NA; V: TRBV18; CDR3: CASSPYSNQPQHF; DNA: TGTGCCAGCTCACCTTATAGCAATCAGCCCCAGCATTTT
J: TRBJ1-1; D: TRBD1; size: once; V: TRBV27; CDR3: CASSLTGEGAFF; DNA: TGTGCCAGCAGTCTTACAGGGGAAGGAGCTTTCTTT
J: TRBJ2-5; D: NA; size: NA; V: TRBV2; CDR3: CASRGGGAPGETQYF; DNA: TGTGCCAGCAGGGGAGGGGGGGCACCTGGGGAGACCCAGTACTTC
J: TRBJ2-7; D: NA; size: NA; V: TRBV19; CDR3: CASSTGTPDYEQYF; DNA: TGTGCCAGTAGCACCGGGACTCCAGACTACGAGCAGTACTTC
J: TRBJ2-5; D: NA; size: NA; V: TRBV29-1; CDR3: CSVERGETQYF; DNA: TGCAGCGTTGAGCGGGGAGAGACCCAGTACTTC
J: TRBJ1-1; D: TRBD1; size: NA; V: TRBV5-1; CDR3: CASSGTGLGEAFF; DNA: TGCGCCAGCAGCGGGACAGGGTTGGGTGAAGCTTTCTTT
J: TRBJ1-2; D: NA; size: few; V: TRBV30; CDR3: CAWSAGRYGYTF; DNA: TGTGCCTGGAGTGCCGGTCGCTATGGCTACACCTTC
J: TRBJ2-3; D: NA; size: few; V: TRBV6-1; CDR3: CASSEYRLGTTQYF; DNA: TGTGCCAGCAGTGAATATCGTTTGGGCACTACGCAGTATTTT
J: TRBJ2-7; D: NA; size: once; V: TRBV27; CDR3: CASLRGSEQYF; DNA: TGTGCCAGCCTCCGGGGAAGCGAGCAGTACTTC
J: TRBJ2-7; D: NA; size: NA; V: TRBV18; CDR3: CASSPPRVGLSSYEQYF; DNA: TGTGCCAGCTCACCCCCCAGGGTGGGATTATCCTCCTACGAGCAGTACTTC
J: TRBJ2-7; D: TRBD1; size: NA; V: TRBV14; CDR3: CASSQGTVPYEQYF; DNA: TGTGCCAGCAGCCAGGGGACAGTACCTTACGAGCAGTACTTC
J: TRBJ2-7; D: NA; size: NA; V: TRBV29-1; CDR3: CSVELRDEQYF; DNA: TGCAGCGTTGAATTGAGGGACGAGCAGTACTTC
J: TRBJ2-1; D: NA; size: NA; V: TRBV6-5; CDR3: CASSYGGYGEQFF; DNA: TGTGCCAGCAGTTATGGGGGGTACGGTGAGCAGTTCTTC
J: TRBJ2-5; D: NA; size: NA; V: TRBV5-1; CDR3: CASSLSGAQETQYF; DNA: TGCGCCAGCAGCTTGTCGGGAGCGCAAGAGACCCAGTACTTC
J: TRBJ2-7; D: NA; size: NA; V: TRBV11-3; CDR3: CASSMEGGEQYF; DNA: TGTGCCAGCTCCATGGAAGGCGGCGAGCAGTACTTC
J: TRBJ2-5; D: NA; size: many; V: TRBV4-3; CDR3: CASSQDEGAGETQYF; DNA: TGCGCCAGCAGCCAAGACGAGGGAGCAGGTGAGACCCAGTACTTC
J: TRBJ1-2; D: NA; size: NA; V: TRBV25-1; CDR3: CASSESEGSNYGYTF; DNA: TGTGCCAGCAGTGAATCCGAGGGTTCTAACTATGGCTACACCTTC
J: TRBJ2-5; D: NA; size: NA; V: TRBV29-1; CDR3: CSVGQNQETQYF; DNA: TGCAGCGTTGGCCAGAACCAAGAGACCCAGTACTTC
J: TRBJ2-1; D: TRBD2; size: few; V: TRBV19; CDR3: CASSIVSGTNEQFF; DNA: TGTGCCAGTAGTATCGTTAGCGGGACCAATGAGCAGTTCTTC
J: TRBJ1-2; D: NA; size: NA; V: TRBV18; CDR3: CASSPQEGYYGYTF; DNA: TGTGCCAGCTCACCACAGGAGGGATACTATGGCTACACCTTC
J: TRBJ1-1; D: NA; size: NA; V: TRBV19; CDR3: CASSIPRVNTEAFF; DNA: TGTGCCAGTAGTATCCCCAGGGTGAACACTGAAGCTTTCTTT
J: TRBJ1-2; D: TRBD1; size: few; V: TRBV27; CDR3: CASSLSDRAGGWYGYTF; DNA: TGTGCCAGCAGTTTATCGGATCGGGCAGGGGGTTGGTATGGCTACACCTTC
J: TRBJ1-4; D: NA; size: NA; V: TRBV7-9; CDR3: CASSLNVLNEKLFF; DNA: TGTGCCAGCAGCTTAAATGTCCTGAATGAAAAACTGTTTTTT
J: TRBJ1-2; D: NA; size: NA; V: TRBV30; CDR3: CAVEPDYGYTF; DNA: TGTGCCGTAGAGCCTGACTATGGCTACACCTTC
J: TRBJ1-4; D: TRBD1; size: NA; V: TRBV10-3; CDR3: CAISPGTGGGNEKLFF; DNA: TGTGCCATCAGCCCCGGGACAGGGGGAGGTAATGAAAAACTGTTTTTT
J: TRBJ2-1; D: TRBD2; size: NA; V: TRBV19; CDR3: CASSPRGGGSSYNEQFF; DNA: TGTGCCAGTAGTCCCCGTGGTGGCGGGAGCTCCTACAATGAGCAGTTCTTC
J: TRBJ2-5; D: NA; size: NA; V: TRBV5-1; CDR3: CASSLGQGSVETQYF; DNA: TGCGCCAGCAGCTTGGGGCAGGGATCGGTAGAGACCCAGTACTTC
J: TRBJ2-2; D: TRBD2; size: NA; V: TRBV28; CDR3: CASSSTSGRVTGELFF; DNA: TGTGCCAGCAGTTCGACTAGCGGGAGGGTAACCGGGGAGCTGTTTTTT
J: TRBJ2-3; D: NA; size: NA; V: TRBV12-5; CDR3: CASGLGLGLDPDTQYF; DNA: TGTGCTAGTGGTTTGGGCCTGGGACTTGATCCAGATACGCAGTATTTT
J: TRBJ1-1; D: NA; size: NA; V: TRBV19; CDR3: CASTVGQVYTEAFF; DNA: TGTGCCAGTACAGTTGGACAAGTTTACACTGAAGCTTTCTTT
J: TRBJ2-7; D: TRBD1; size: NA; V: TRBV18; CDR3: CASSPPTGGSYEQYF; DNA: TGTGCCAGCTCACCACCGACAGGGGGTAGCTACGAGCAGTACTTC
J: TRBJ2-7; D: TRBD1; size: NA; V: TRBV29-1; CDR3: CSVERARAGGTYEQYF; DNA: TGCAGCGTTGAACGGGCCCGGGCAGGGGGAACCTACGAGCAGTACTTC
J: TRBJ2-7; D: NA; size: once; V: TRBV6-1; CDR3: CASSPRGDEQYF; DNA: TGTGCCAGCAGTCCGCGCGGAGACGAGCAGTACTTC
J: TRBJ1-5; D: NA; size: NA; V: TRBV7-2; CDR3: CASSLGQSQPQHF; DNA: TGTGCCAGCAGCTTAGGACAAAGCCAGCCCCAGCATTTT
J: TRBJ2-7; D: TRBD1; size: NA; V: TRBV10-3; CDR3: CAISDSRTGHTTYEQYF; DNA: TGTGCCATCAGTGACTCTAGGACAGGCCATACTACCTACGAGCAGTACTTC
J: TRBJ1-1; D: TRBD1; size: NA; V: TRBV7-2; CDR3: CASSPNSGTGNYEAFF; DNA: TGTGCCAGCAGCCCAAATTCCGGGACAGGGAATTATGAAGCTTTCTTT
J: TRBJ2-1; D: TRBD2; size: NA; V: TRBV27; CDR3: CASSLSGSAYNEQFF; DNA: TGTGCCAGCAGTTTAAGCGGGAGTGCTTACAATGAGCAGTTCTTC
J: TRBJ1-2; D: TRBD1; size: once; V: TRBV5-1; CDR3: CASTSLTQTGVPYGYTF; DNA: TGCGCCAGCACCTCCTTAACCCAAACAGGGGTCCCCTATGGCTACACCTTC
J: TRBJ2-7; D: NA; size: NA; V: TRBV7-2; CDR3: CASSSSTGTLYEQYF; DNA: TGTGCCAGCAGCTCGTCGACAGGAACGTTGTACGAGCAGTACTTC
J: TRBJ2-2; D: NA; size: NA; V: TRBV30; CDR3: CAWTWAAGVNTGELFF; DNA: TGTGCCTGGACGTGGGCCGCGGGCGTGAACACCGGGGAGCTGTTTTTT
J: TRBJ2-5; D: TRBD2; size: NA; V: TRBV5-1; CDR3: CASSLSGGGPETQYF; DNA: TGCGCCAGCAGCTTGTCCGGCGGGGGGCCGGAGACCCAGTACTTC
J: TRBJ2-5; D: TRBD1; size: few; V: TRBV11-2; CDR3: CASSPWDRGLEETQYF; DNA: TGTGCCAGCAGCCCCTGGGACAGGGGTCTAGAAGAGACCCAGTACTTC
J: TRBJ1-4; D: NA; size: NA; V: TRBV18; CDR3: CASSPQPLFGEKLFF; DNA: TGTGCCAGCTCACCACAGCCGCTCTTCGGGGAAAAACTGTTTTTT
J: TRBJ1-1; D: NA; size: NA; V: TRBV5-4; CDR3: CASSTGGQLTEAFF; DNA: TGTGCCAGCAGCACGGGGGGGCAACTTACTGAAGCTTTCTTT
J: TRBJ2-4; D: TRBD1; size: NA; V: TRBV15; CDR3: CATSRDNGQGQYF; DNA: TGTGCCACCAGCAGAGATAACGGACAGGGTCAGTACTTC
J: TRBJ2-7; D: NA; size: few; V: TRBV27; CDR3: CASSLSGTHSYEQYF; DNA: TGTGCCAGCAGTTTATCCGGGACACACTCCTACGAGCAGTACTTC
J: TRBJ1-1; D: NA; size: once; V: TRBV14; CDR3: CASSARLPSEAFF; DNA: TGTGCCAGCAGCGCCAGATTGCCTTCTGAAGCTTTCTTT
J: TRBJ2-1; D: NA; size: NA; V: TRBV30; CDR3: CALTRGNYNEQFF; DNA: TGTGCCCTTACCCGGGGGAATTACAATGAGCAGTTCTTC